The rows below give T cell receptor beta chains drawn from one sample of a study of blood T cell repertoires in COVID-19. The assay was immunoSEQ multiplex PCR, and TCRdb's table has in-frame clones only and misses some. There are fewer than 300,000 clones in the sample; approximately 89% occur only once, and around 9.5% lies in the top ten. The specimen sequenced was peripheral blood. The receptors stem from a man in his forties who had recovered from COVID-19. Both conserved end residues are part of each CDR3. The D gene is left open where the match is weak. Not all rows give a size; the values are once, few, many and, for expanded clones, a class.

j_call	v_call	d_call	clone_size	cdr3_nt	cdr3_aa
TRBJ2-4	TRBV9	.	.	TGTGCCAGCAGCCCCCGCGGGATCATTCAGTACTTC	CASSPRGIIQYF
TRBJ1-1	TRBV7-2	.	.	TGTGCCAGCAGCTTAAGGGCGGGAGGAGCTTTCTTT	CASSLRAGGAFF
TRBJ1-2	TRBV9	.	once	TGTGCCAGCAGCGTAGCCGGGGAGGGGCAACTGACCTACACCTTC	CASSVAGEGQLTYTF
TRBJ2-5	TRBV5-6	.	.	TGTGCCAGCAGCTTGTCGGAGACCCAGTACTTC	CASSLSETQYF
TRBJ2-1	TRBV3-1/TRBV3-2	.	.	TGTGCCAGCAGCCAAGAGCGGGGTAGCTCCTACAATGAGCAGTTCTTC	CASSQERGSSYNEQFF
TRBJ1-3	TRBV3-1/TRBV3-2	.	.	TGTGCCAGCAGCCCCACGAGGAGCTCTGGAAACACCATATATTTT	CASSPTRSSGNTIYF
TRBJ2-2	TRBV7-6	TRBD1	.	TGTGCCAGCAGATCGGGACAGATCACCGGGGAGCTGTTTTTT	CASRSGQITGELFF
TRBJ1-2	TRBV19	.	once	TGTGCCAGTAGTATCGGCTCAGAGGGCTATGGCTACACCTTC	CASSIGSEGYGYTF
TRBJ2-2	TRBV11-2	TRBD2	.	TGTGCCAGCAGCGGCGGGGGGGGCCCGAACACCGGGGAGCTGTTTTTT	CASSGGGGPNTGELFF
TRBJ2-3	TRBV12-3/TRBV12-4	.	.	TGTGCCAGCAGCCCGGGCACAGATACGCAGTATTTT	CASSPGTDTQYF
TRBJ1-5	TRBV15	TRBD1	once	TGTGCCACCAGCACCGGTACGACAGGGAATCCCCAGCATTTT	CATSTGTTGNPQHF
TRBJ2-6	TRBV7-2	.	.	TGTGCCAGCAGCTTAGTGCGGACACCATTCTCTGGGGCCAACGTCCTGACTTTC	CASSLVRTPFSGANVLTF
TRBJ2-2	TRBV10-3	.	.	TGTGCCATCAGTGATACCTCCGGACTGACCAGGCCGAACACCGGGGAGCTGTTTTTT	CAISDTSGLTRPNTGELFF
TRBJ1-1	TRBV14	TRBD1	.	TGTGCCAGCAGCCAGAGGACAGGGAGTGCCACTGAAGCTTTCTTT	CASSQRTGSATEAFF
TRBJ1-2	TRBV3-1/TRBV3-2	.	.	TGTGCCAGCAGCCAAGTCGGAGAAACCCTCTATGGCTACACCTTC	CASSQVGETLYGYTF
TRBJ1-5	TRBV6-6	.	.	TGTGCCAGCAGTTATCCCGAGATCTTCCAGCCCCAGCATTTT	CASSYPEIFQPQHF
TRBJ1-2	TRBV19	.	.	TGTGCCAGTAGTACAGCAGGTCGTTATGGCTACACCTTC	CASSTAGRYGYTF
TRBJ2-3	TRBV11-2	TRBD2	.	TGTGCCAGCAGCTTAGTACGCGCGGGGGGCCTCCCATATACGCAGTATTTT	CASSLVRAGGLPYTQYF
TRBJ2-5	TRBV11-2	.	.	TGTGCCAGCAGCTTTCGTCTAGCCTTTGAGACCCAGTACTTC	CASSFRLAFETQYF
TRBJ2-3	TRBV27	.	many	TGTGCCAGCAGTTTATCTCGCGGGGAGGCCACGCAGTATTTT	CASSLSRGEATQYF
TRBJ1-5	TRBV7-2	TRBD1	.	TGTGCCAGCAGCTCGCAGGGGGCGATCCGGAATCAGCCCCAGCATTTT	CASSSQGAIRNQPQHF
TRBJ2-3	TRBV9	TRBD2	once	TGTGCCAGCGGGCGGGGGGACACAGATACGCAGTATTTT	CASGRGDTDTQYF
TRBJ1-4	TRBV11-2	TRBD1	.	TGTGCCAGCACCACCACCGGGACAGGGAATGAAAAACTGTTTTTT	CASTTTGTGNEKLFF
TRBJ1-5	TRBV7-9	TRBD1	once	TGTGCCAGCAGCTGGGGACAGGTCAATCAGCCCCAGCATTTT	CASSWGQVNQPQHF
TRBJ1-6	TRBV3-1/TRBV3-2	.	.	TGTGCCAGCAGCCAAGTTAGTGGACTTAATTCACCCCTCCACTTT	CASSQVSGLNSPLHF
TRBJ2-2	TRBV7-9	TRBD1	.	TGTGCCAGCAGAACAGGGGTAGGCGGGGAGCTGTTTTTT	CASRTGVGGELFF
TRBJ2-7	TRBV6-2/TRBV6-3	TRBD2	.	TGTGCCAGCAGTTCGACTAGCGGGAACTCCTACGAGCAGTACTTC	CASSSTSGNSYEQYF
TRBJ1-2	TRBV27	.	.	TGTGCCAGCAGTTTAAAGGTTGTCGGTTCGGGGGGCGCAGGCTATGGCTACACCTTC	CASSLKVVGSGGAGYGYTF
TRBJ2-1	TRBV2	TRBD2	.	TGTGCCAGCACGGAGCGGGAATGGAATGAGCAGTTCTTC	CASTEREWNEQFF
TRBJ2-7	TRBV7-2	.	.	TGTGCCAGCAGCTTACTGCCCGGGGGCTCCTACGAGCAGTACTTC	CASSLLPGGSYEQYF
TRBJ1-2	TRBV3-1/TRBV3-2	.	.	TGTGCCAGCAGCTGGGCAGGGGAGAATGGCTACACCTTC	CASSWAGENGYTF
TRBJ2-1	TRBV24-1	.	.	TGTGCCACGCGGGGTGGGGACTACAATGAGCAGTTCTTC	CATRGGDYNEQFF
TRBJ1-4	TRBV12-3/TRBV12-4	.	.	TGTGCCAGTTCACGGGAGGGAGAAAAACTGTTTTTT	CASSREGEKLFF
TRBJ2-7	TRBV6-2/TRBV6-3	TRBD2	.	TGTGCCAGCAGTTCTCGGACTAGCAGGAACGAGCAGTACTTC	CASSSRTSRNEQYF
TRBJ1-4	TRBV9	.	.	TGTGCCAGCAGCGTCCAAGACAGTACCGAAAAACTGTTTTTT	CASSVQDSTEKLFF
TRBJ2-7	TRBV30	.	.	TGTGCCTGGAGCCTGGGCGTACTGGGGCAGAACTTC	CAWSLGVLGQNF
TRBJ2-5	TRBV6-5	TRBD2	.	TGTGCCAGCAGTTACTCGTCGGGGGGGCAAGAGACCCAGTACTTC	CASSYSSGGQETQYF
TRBJ1-2	TRBV19	TRBD1	.	TGTGCCAGTCATGTCCGGGACAGACTGAGGGATGGCTACACCTTC	CASHVRDRLRDGYTF
TRBJ2-1	TRBV21-1	.	.	TGTGCCAGCAAGAGACGGGAGGGCCGGGGGAATGAGCAGTTCTTC	CASKRREGRGNEQFF
TRBJ1-6	TRBV3-1/TRBV3-2	.	.	TGTGCCAGCAGCCAAGGTCCAGACAGCCGATCACCCCTCCACTTT	CASSQGPDSRSPLHF
TRBJ2-1	TRBV10-1	.	.	TGCGCCAGCAGCGTCTACAGGGTCGGGGAGCAGTTCTTC	CASSVYRVGEQFF